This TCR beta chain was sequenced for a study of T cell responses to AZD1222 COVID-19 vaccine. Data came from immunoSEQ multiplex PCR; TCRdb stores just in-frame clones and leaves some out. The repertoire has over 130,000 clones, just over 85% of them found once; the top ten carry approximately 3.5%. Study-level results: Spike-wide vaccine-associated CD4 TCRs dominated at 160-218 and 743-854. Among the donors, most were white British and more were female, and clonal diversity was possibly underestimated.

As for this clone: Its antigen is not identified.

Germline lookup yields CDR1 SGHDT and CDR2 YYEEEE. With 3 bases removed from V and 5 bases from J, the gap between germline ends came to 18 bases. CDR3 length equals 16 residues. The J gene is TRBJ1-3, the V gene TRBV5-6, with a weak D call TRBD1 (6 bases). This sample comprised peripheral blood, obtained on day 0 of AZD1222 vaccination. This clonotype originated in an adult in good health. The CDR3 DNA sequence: TGTGCCAGCAGCTCCGCCCGGACAGTTCGAAGAAACACCATATATTTT. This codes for CASSSARTVRRNTIYF.